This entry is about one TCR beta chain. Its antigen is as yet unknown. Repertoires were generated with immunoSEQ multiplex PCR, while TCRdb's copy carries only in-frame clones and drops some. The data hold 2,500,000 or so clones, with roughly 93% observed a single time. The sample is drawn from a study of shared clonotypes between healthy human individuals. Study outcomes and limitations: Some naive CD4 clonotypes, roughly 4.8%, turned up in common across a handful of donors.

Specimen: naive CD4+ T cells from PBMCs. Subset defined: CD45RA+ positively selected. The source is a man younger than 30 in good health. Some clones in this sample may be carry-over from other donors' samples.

CDR3 coding DNA: TGTGCCAGCAGCGTAACTAGCGGGAGGGCCGACGAGCAGTACTTC. It is translated as CASSVTSGRADEQYF. The J gene is TRBJ2-7, the V gene TRBV9; 13 positions match TRBD2. V shed 1 base and J 5 bases; nucleotides not matched to a gene: 3. This CDR3 region has 15 residues. The germline V gene encodes CDR1 SGDLS and CDR2 YYNGEE.